The clone carrying this T cell receptor (beta chain) was picked up a small number of times. What it binds is unknown. There are 13 residues in the CDR3. CDR1 is SGHTA and CDR2 is FQGNSA in the germline V gene. Between the trimmed V and J ends, which lost 1 base and 9 bases, there was a span of 10 bases. These data are taken from a study of response to subunit inactivated influenza vaccine. General observations from the study: Only a handful of new T cells, the authors suggested, are recruited with each seasonal influenza vaccination.

TCRdb processed the RT-PCR reads anew with MiXCR; each CDR3 protein has one entry. The table has hundreds of thousands of distinct CDR3 sequences, approximately 12% seen once. The chain joins TRBV7-2 to TRBJ2-1, with a weak D call TRBD1 (6 bases). This material consisted of PBMCs from blood, taken about 6 weeks after vaccination. The TCR sequence derives from a man aged 45 to 65 who received an inactivated influenza vaccine. Here the CDR3 reads CASSLGGRSEQFF. DNA for the CDR3: TGTGCCAGCAGCTTAGGGGGGCGGAGTGAGCAGTTCTTC.